This T cell receptor beta chain was identified during a study of T cells in tumors after PD-1 blockade. This clone has just a few counts. As yet, its antigen is unknown. This CDR3 is 16 amino acids long. The V gene lost 2 bases and the J gene lost 4 bases, with 14 bases spanning the gap. Germline CDR1 and CDR2: MNHNY and SVGAGI (reference sequence). Findings of the study overall: Most post-therapy expanded exhausted CD8+ clones were new, undetected before treatment.

Clones were sequenced by immunoSEQ multiplex PCR, and TCRdb holds only the in-frame ones, with some missing. This repertoire shows fewer than 8,000 clones, around 69% found once; its top ten account for 8.9%. The receptor comes from a human donor with basal cell carcinoma. The chain joins TRBV6-6 to TRBJ1-4; D call uncertain. Sequencing was performed on tumor tissue, taken after anti-PD-1 treatment. CDR3 sequence (DNA): TGTGCCAGCAGTTACGTCAGGCGAAACCTTAATGAAAAACTGTTTTTT. Its protein is CASSYVRRNLNEKLFF.